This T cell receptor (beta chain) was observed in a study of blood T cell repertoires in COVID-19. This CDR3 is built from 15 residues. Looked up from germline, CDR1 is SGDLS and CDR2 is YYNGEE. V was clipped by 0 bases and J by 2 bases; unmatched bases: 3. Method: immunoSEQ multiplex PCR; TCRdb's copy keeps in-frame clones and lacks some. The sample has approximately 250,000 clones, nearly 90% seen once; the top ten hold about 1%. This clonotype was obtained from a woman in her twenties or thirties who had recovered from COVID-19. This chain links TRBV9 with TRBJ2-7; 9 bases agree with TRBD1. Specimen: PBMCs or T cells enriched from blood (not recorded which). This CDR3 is CASSVGTGATYEQYF. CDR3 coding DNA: TGTGCCAGCAGCGTAGGGACAGGGGCCACCTACGAGCAGTACTTC.